This record looks at one TCR beta chain sequence and its context. Its antigen is unidentified. The data stem from a study of T cell responses to AZD1222 COVID-19 vaccine. Study findings and constraints: CD4 TCRs linked to vaccination spanned spike, dominating at 160-218 and 743-854. Close to half of all spike-specific TCRs reportedly target regions of the variants that are unmutated. Most donors were white British, females outnumbered males, and clonal diversity was possibly underestimated. Baseline serostatus was positive in only a handful of AZD1222 recipients.

TCRdb's table, derived via immunoSEQ multiplex PCR, lists solely in-frame clones and lacks some. Counted here are about 120,000 clones, approximately 90% occurring once; the ten biggest clones make up 6.9%. Germline V gene data show CDR1 as SNHLY and CDR2 as FYNNEI. The CDR3 covers 14 residues. V gave up 6 bases and J gave up 7 bases, with 15 bases separating them. This TCR came from an adult in good health. Sample: peripheral blood, taken on day 0 of AZD1222 vaccination. The chain couples TRBV2 to TRBJ1-4; TRBD1 might be the D (6 bases). The CDR3 region is CASRAGTTSEKLFF. For the CDR3, the DNA is TGTGCCAGCAGGGCCGGGACAACAAGTGAAAAACTGTTTTTT.